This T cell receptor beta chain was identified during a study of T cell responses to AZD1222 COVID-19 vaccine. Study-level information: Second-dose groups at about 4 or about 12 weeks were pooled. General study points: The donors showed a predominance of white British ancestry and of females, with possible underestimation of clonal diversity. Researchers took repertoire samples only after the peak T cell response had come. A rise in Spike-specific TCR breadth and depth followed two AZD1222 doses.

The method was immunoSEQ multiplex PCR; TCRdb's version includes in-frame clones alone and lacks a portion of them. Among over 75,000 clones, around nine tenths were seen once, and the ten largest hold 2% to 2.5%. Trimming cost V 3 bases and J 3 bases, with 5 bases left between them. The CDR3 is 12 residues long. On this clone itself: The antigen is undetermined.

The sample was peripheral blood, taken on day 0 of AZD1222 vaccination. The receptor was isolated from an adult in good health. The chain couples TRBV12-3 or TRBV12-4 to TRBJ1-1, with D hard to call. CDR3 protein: CASSFGYTEAFF. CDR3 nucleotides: TGTGCCAGCAGTTTCGGGTACACTGAAGCTTTCTTT.